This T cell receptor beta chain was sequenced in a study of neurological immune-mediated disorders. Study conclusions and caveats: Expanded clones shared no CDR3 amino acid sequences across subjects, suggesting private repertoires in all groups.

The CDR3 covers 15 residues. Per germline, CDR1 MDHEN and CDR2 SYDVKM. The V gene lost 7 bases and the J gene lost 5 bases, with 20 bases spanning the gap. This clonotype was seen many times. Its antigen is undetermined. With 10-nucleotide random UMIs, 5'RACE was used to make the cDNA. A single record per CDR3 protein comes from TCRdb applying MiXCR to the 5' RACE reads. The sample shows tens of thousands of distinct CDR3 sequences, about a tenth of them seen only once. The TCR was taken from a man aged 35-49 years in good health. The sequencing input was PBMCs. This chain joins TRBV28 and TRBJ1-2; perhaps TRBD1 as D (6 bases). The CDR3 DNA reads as TGTGCCAGCAACCTAAGGGACACCTTTTGGTATGGCTACACCTTC. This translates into CASNLRDTFWYGYTF.